The entry that follows covers one TCR beta chain sequence. Its antigen remains unidentified. Germline V gene sequence: CDR1 ENHRY, CDR2 SYGVKD. There are 13 residues in the CDR3. The V gene lost 10 bases and the J gene lost 3 bases, with 13 bases spanning the gap. The data derive from a study of identifying expanded T cells in peripheral blood. Study-level results: Across healthy donors, higher total template counts meant significantly greater approximately two-week count variance.

During the collection period, no donor immune events like infections were recorded. Assay: immunoSEQ multiplex PCR; the TCRdb copy retains only in-frame clones and omits some. The sample comprises tens of thousands of clones, roughly 84% of which are singletons, and roughly 21% rests with the top ten. The TCR originated in a person aged 18 to 75 in good health. The chain uses TRBV10-3 and TRBJ1-5; D is possibly TRBD1 (5 bases). Specimen: blood. The CDR3 coding sequence is TGTGCCACTCGTCGGGACCTCAATCAGCCCCAGCATTTT. It encodes CATRRDLNQPQHF.